The 19 T cell receptor beta chains given below trace back to one sample, sequenced in a study of blood T cell repertoires in COVID-19. Only in-frame clones appear in the TCRdb table, and some are missing; sequencing was by immunoSEQ multiplex PCR. The sample includes 400,000 or so clones, 89% of them seen just once. What was sequenced was peripheral blood. The receptor set was obtained from a woman between 40 and 55 years old with COVID-19, enrolled during active disease.

The chain carries TRBV15 and TRBJ2-7; D remains ambiguous. CDR3 length: 13 residues. Looked up from germline, CDR1 is LNHNV and CDR2 is YYDKDF (reference sequence). Trimming pared 5 bases from V and 0 bases from J, leaving 8 bases between. The CDR3 nucleotides read TGTGCCACCAGCGGGCCTACCTCCTACGAGCAGTACTTC. It yields the protein CATSGPTSYEQYF.

The chain employs TRBV7-2 and TRBJ2-7; TRBD2 matches at 12 bases. CDR1 and CDR2 from the germline V gene are SGHTA and FQGNSA. The CDR3 is 16 residues long. The V segment lost 5 bases and the J segment 6 bases; nucleotides outside the gene matches: 11. The CDR3 region has the DNA TGTGCCAGCAGCCTATATTCGACTAGCGGGGGCGGCGAGCAGTACTTC. Translating it yields CASSLYSTSGGGEQYF.

V and J are TRBV4-2 and TRBJ2-5; D perhaps matches TRBD2 (7 bases). This CDR3 region has 15 residues. From germline, CDR1 is LGHNA and CDR2 YNFKEQ. Trimming pared 2 bases from V and 5 bases from J, leaving 15 bases between. For the CDR3, the DNA is TGTGCCAGCAGCCAACTGACGGGGGGCGGGGAGACCCAGTACTTC. It encodes CASSQLTGGGETQYF.

The genes are TRBV7-2 and TRBJ1-1; possible D gene TRBD1, 5 bases. V lost 5 bases to trimming and J lost 4 bases, with 17 bases between them. This CDR3 region has 15 residues. Germline V lookup: CDR1 SGHTA, CDR2 FQGNSA. CDR3 nucleotide sequence: TGTGCCAGCAGCGGAAACCGGGACTTTGGCACTGAAGCTTTCTTT. The encoded protein is CASSGNRDFGTEAFF.

CDR3 nucleotide sequence: TGTGCCAGCAGTTTACGGGGGGTCGGCTATGGCTACACCTTC. Encoded protein: CASSLRGVGYGYTF. The chain couples TRBV28 to TRBJ1-2; possibly TRBD1 for D (5 bases). Germline CDR1 and CDR2: MDHEN and SYDVKM. This CDR3 comprises 14 residues. Trimming took 2 bases from V and 4 from J, leaving 11 bases between them.

The rearrangement joins TRBV5-1 to TRBJ1-2; TRBD1 matches 10 bases. Germline CDR1 reads SGHRS; CDR2 reads YFSETQ. Germline trimming cut 0 bases from V and 1 base from J; bases unmatched to any gene: 6. The CDR3 contains 17 residues. This CDR3 reads CASSLDGTGALNYGYTF. Written as DNA, the CDR3 is TGCGCCAGCAGCTTGGACGGGACAGGGGCGCTTAACTATGGCTACACCTTC.

The genes are TRBV7-9 and TRBJ1-3; unclear D gene. This CDR3 is 13 amino acids long. Trimming shortened V by 4 bases and J by 3 bases, and 7 bases separated the two germline ends. From germline, CDR1 is SEHNR and CDR2 FQNEAQ (reference sequence). The CDR3 DNA sequence: TGTGCCAGCAGCTCTACAGTTGGAAACACCATATATTTT. It yields the protein CASSSTVGNTIYF.

The V gene is TRBV7-3, the J gene TRBJ2-2; possibly TRBD1 for D (6 bases). The V gene lost 5 bases and the J gene lost 0 bases, with 13 bases spanning the gap. The CDR3 runs 16 residues. Germline V gene data show CDR1 as SGHTA and CDR2 as FQGTGA. CDR3 bases: TGTGCCAGCAGCCTCCCGGGACAAGCGAACACCGGGGAGCTGTTTTTT. This encodes CASSLPGQANTGELFF. Drawing the rest from reference TRBV7-3 and TRBJ2-2, the complete variable domain is GAGVSQTPSNKVTEKGKYVELRCDPISGHTALYWYRQSLGQGPEFLIYFQGTGAADDSGLPNDRFFAVRPEGSVSTLKIQRTERGDSAVYLCASSLPGQANTGELFFGEGSRLTVL.

The V and J genes are TRBV7-9 and TRBJ1-2, with D possibly being TRBD1 (5 bases). Trimming pared 3 bases from V and 6 bases from J, leaving 14 bases between. The germline CDR1 and CDR2 sequences are SEHNR and FQNEAQ (reference sequence). The CDR3 extends over 14 amino acids. CDR3 sequence: CASSLQGVEDGYTF. The CDR3 nucleotides are TGTGCCAGCAGCTTGCAGGGTGTGGAAGATGGCTACACCTTC.

The rearrangement joins TRBV5-1 to TRBJ2-2; 7 positions agree with TRBD1. Germline V gene data show CDR1 as SGHRS and CDR2 as YFSETQ. V was clipped by 9 bases and J by 3 bases; unmatched bases: 8. The length of the CDR3 is 14 residues. CDR3 sequence (DNA): TGCGCCACGAACCGGGACAGCGACACCGGGGAGCTGTTTTTT. Encoded protein: CATNRDSDTGELFF.

The chain carries TRBV11-2 and TRBJ1-2; TRBD1 agrees at 9 bases. CDR3 length: 13 residues. Unmatched junction bases numbered 3, after V lost 2 bases and J lost 8 bases. CDR1 is SGHAT and CDR2 is FQNNGV in the germline V gene. CDR3 sequence: CASSLTGGLGYTF. The CDR3 region has the DNA TGTGCCAGCAGCTTAACAGGGGGCTTGGGCTACACCTTC.

The CDR3 reads CASQRPREPLHF. As DNA, the CDR3 is TGTGCCAGCCAACGTCCCCGGGAACCCCTCCACTTT. V is TRBV27 and J is TRBJ1-6; D is undetermined. The CDR3 sequence is 12 residues long. Deletions cut 8 bases from V and 12 bases from J, with 14 bases between. Looked up from germline, CDR1 is MNHEY and CDR2 is SMNVEV (reference sequence).

The rearrangement links TRBV15 to TRBJ1-1, with D perhaps matching TRBD1 (6 bases). The CDR3 sequence is 15 residues long. V was cut by 5 bases and J by 2 bases, with 15 bases left in between. Germline-derived CDR1 and CDR2 are LNHNV and YYDKDF (reference sequence). CDR3 coding DNA: TGTGCCACCAGCTCGAGCGGGACATTCAACACTGAAGCTTTCTTT. This encodes CATSSSGTFNTEAFF.

The J gene is TRBJ2-5, the V gene TRBV28, with 7 bases that match TRBD1. Germline lookup yields CDR1 MDHEN and CDR2 SYDVKM. J was trimmed by 5 bases and V by 6 bases; bases with no gene match: 9. This CDR3 has 14 amino acids. The CDR3 bases are TGTGCCAGCAGGCACACAGGGGATCGGGAGACCCAGTACTTC. This sequence encodes CASRHTGDRETQYF.

The chain is built from TRBV28 and TRBJ1-1; a possible D gene is TRBD1 (5 bases). CDR1 MDHEN and CDR2 SYDVKM come from the germline V gene. Trimming left V 2 bases short and J 5 bases short, with 12 bases between. This CDR3 is 14 amino acids long. The CDR3 spells CASSLQGRKTEAFF. The DNA for the CDR3 is TGTGCCAGCAGTTTACAGGGCAGGAAGACTGAAGCTTTCTTT. The whole variable domain, remainder taken from reference TRBV28 and TRBJ1-1, is DVKVTQSSRYLVKRTGEKVFLECVQDMDHENMFWYRQDPGLGLRLIYFSYDVKMKEKGDIPEGYSVSREKKERFSLILESASTNQTSMYLCASSLQGRKTEAFFGQGTRLTVV.

The chain uses TRBV7-3 and TRBJ1-1; no definite D call. Trimming left V 1 base short and J 4 bases short, with 7 bases between. Germline-derived CDR1 and CDR2 are SGHTA and FQGTGA. The CDR3 length is 13 residues. CDR3 region: CASSLSEGTEAFF. CDR3 in DNA: TGTGCCAGCAGCTTAAGCGAGGGCACTGAAGCTTTCTTT. Full variable domain (outside the CDR3, taken from reference TRBV7-3 and TRBJ1-1): GAGVSQTPSNKVTEKGKYVELRCDPISGHTALYWYRQSLGQGPEFLIYFQGTGAADDSGLPNDRFFAVRPEGSVSTLKIQRTERGDSAVYLCASSLSEGTEAFFGQGTRLTVV.

The V gene is TRBV11-2, the J gene TRBJ1-4; TRBD1 might be the D (5 bases). In germline, CDR1 is SGHAT, CDR2 FQNNGV. CDR3 length: 17 residues. With 0 bases removed from V and 4 bases from J, the gap between germline ends came to 15 bases. The CDR3: CASSLDSHGGNNEKLFF. The CDR3 nucleotides read TGTGCCAGCAGCTTAGATTCCCACGGGGGTAATAATGAAAAACTGTTTTTT.

The V gene is TRBV11-2, the J gene TRBJ2-1; 11 bases align to TRBD2. V lost 5 bases to trimming and J lost 6 bases; unmatched junction nucleotides: 12. CDR3 size: 17 residues. Germline lookup yields CDR1 SGHAT and CDR2 FQNNGV. CDR3 protein: CASSHRLAGGLGNEQFF. CDR3 in DNA: TGTGCCAGCAGCCACCGATTAGCGGGAGGGTTGGGCAATGAGCAGTTCTTC.

The chain has TRBV5-1 and TRBJ2-6; TRBD1 agrees at 9 bases. Germline loops: CDR1 SGHRS, CDR2 YFSETQ. V lost 4 bases and J lost 0; bases outside the gene matches: 5. This CDR3 comprises 17 residues. DNA for the CDR3: TGCGCCAGCAGCCGCCCGGGACAGGGCTCTGGGGCCAACGTCCTGACTTTC. Its translation is CASSRPGQGSGANVLTF. Full variable domain (outside the CDR3, taken from reference TRBV5-1 and TRBJ2-6): KAGVTQTPRYLIKTRGQQVTLSCSPISGHRSVSWYQQTPGQGLQFLFEYFSETQRNKGNFPGRFSGRQFSNSRSEMNVSTLELGDSALYLCASSRPGQGSGANVLTFGAGSRLTVL.